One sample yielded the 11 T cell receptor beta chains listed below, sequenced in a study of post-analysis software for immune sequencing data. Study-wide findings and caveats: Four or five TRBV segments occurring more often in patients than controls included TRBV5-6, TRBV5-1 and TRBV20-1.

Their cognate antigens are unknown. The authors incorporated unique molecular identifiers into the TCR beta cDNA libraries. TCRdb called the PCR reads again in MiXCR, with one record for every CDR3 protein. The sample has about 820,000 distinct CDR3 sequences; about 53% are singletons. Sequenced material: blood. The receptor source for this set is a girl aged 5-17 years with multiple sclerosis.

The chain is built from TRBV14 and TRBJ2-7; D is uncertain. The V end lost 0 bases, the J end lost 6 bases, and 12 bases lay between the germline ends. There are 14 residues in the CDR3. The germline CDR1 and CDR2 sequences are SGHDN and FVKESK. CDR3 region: CASSQEMILGEQYF. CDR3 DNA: TGTGCCAGCAGCCAAGAGATGATTTTGGGCGAGCAGTACTTC.

The CDR3 nucleotides read TGCAGCGTTGTTAGCCTAATGAACACTGAAGCTTTCTTT. Protein sequence: CSVVSLMNTEAFF. The V and J genes are TRBV29-1 and TRBJ1-1; no clear D. V was clipped by 4 bases and J by 0 bases, with 9 bases between them. Germline loops: CDR1 SQVTM, CDR2 ANQGSEA. The CDR3 has 13 amino acids.

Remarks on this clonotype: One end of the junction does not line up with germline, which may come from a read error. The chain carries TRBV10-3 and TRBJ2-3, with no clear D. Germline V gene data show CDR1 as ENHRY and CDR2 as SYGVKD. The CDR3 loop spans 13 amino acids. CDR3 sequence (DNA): TGTGACATCGGCGCGAGCGACACAGATACGCAGTATTTT. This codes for CDIGASDTDTQYF.

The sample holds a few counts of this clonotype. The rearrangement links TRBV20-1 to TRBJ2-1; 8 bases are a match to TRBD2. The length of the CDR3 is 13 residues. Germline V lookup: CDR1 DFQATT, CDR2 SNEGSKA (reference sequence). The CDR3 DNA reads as TGCAGCCCCACCGGGGGGGGCCGCAATGAGCAGTTCTTC. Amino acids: CSPTGGGRNEQFF.

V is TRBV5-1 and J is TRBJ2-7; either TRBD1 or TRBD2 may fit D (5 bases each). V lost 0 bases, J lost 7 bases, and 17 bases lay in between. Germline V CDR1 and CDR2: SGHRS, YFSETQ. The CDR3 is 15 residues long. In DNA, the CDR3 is TGCGCCAGCAGCTTGGATGGGGCCATCTCGGGGGAGCAGTACTTC. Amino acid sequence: CASSLDGAISGEQYF.

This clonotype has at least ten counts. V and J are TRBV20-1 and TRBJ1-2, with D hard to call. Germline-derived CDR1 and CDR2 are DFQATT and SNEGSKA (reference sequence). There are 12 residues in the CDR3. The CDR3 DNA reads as TGCAGCGCCCGGGATTCTAACTATGGCTACACCTTC. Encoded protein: CSARDSNYGYTF.

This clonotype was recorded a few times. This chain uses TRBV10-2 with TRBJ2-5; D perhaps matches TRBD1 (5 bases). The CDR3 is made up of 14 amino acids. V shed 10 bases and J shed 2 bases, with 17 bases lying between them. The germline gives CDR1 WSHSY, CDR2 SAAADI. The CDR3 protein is CATTIAKGQETQYF. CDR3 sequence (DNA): TGCGCCACCACGATTGCGAAGGGGCAAGAGACCCAGTACTTC.

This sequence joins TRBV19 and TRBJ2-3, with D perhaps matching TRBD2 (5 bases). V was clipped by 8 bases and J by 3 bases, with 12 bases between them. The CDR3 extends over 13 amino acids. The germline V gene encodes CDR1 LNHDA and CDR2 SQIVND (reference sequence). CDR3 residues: CASAGIQTDTQYF. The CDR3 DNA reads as TGTGCCAGTGCCGGGATCCAAACAGATACGCAGTATTTT.

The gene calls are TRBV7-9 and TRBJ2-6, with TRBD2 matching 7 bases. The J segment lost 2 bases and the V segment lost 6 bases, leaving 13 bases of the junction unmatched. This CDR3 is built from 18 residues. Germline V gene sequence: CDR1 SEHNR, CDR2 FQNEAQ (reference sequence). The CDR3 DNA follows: TGTGCCAGCAGTCTAAAACCGGGACTACTGCCTGGGGCCAACGTCCTGACTTTC. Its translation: CASSLKPGLLPGANVLTF.

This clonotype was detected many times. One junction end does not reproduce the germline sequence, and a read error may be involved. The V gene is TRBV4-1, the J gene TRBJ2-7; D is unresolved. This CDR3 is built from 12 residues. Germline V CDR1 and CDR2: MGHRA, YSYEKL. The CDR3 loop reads CASSQEGYEQYF. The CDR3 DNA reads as TGTGCCAGCAGCCAAGAAGGCTACGAGCAGTACTTC.

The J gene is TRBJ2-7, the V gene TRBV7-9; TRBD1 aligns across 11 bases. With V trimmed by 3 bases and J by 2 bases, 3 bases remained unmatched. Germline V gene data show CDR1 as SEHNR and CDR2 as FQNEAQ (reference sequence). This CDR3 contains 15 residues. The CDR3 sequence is CASSFPGQGAYEQYF. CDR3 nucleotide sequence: TGTGCCAGCAGCTTTCCGGGACAGGGGGCCTACGAGCAGTACTTC.